These 20 T cell receptor beta chains were all obtained from the same sample, sequenced in a study of cytomegalovirus exposure and HLA in healthy donors. PCR used 60 Vbeta primers and 13 Jbeta primers. The method was immunoSEQ multiplex PCR; TCRdb's version includes in-frame clones alone and lacks a portion of them. The sample lists about 140,000 clones, over 60% occurring once. The sequenced material came from PBMCs. Receptors originate from a woman between 55 and 75 years old in good health and CMV-seronegative.

The chain is built from TRBV6-4 and TRBJ2-7, with D possibly matching TRBD2 (5 bases). V lost 3 bases and J 1 base, leaving 13 bases between the germline ends. Germline V CDR1 and CDR2: MRHNA, SNTAGT. CDR3 length: 15 residues. CDR3 bases: TGTGCCAGCAGTGAATGGGCGGGTGGGTCCTACGAGCAGTACTTC. This encodes CASSEWAGGSYEQYF.

J is TRBJ2-5 and V is TRBV4-1; 12 bases are shared with TRBD2. CDR1 and CDR2 (germline): MGHRA, YSYEKL. V was clipped by 5 bases and J by 0 bases; unmatched bases: 10. CDR3 size: 18 residues. The CDR3 region has the DNA TGCGCCAGCAGCTTCCGGACTAGCGGGGTGAGGTACCAAGAGACCCAGTACTTC. This translates into CASSFRTSGVRYQETQYF.

The genes are TRBV5-6 and TRBJ2-3, with 9 bases that match TRBD1. CDR1 and CDR2 from the germline V gene are SGHDT and YYEEEE. The CDR3 runs 16 residues. The V segment lost 0 bases and the J segment 6 bases; nucleotides outside the gene matches: 8. CDR3 nucleotide sequence: TGTGCCAGCAGCTTGGATGGGACAGGGAGGAGGGATACGCAGTATTTT. This codes for CASSLDGTGRRDTQYF.

The genes are TRBV5-1 and TRBJ2-3, with 7 bases lining up with TRBD2. J lost 5 bases, V lost 2 bases, and 8 bases had no gene match. The germline gives CDR1 SGHRS, CDR2 YFSETQ. CDR3 size: 15 residues. CDR3 loop: CASSFSGPQVDTQYF. CDR3 in DNA: TGCGCCAGCAGCTTTAGCGGGCCTCAGGTAGATACGCAGTATTTT.

The genes are TRBV9 and TRBJ1-2; no firm D call. This CDR3 is built from 15 residues. Trimming pared 0 bases from V and 4 bases from J, leaving 13 bases between. CDR1 is SGDLS, CDR2 YYNGEE, per germline. CDR3 loop: CASSVASRGGYGYTF. CDR3 DNA: TGTGCCAGCAGCGTAGCTTCCCGGGGTGGCTATGGCTACACCTTC. The entire variable domain, with the rest obtained from reference TRBV9 and TRBJ1-2, is as follows: DSGVTQTPKHLITATGQRVTLRCSPRSGDLSVYWYQQSLDQGLQFLIQYYNGEERAKGNILERFSAQQFPDLHSELNLSSLELGDSALYFCASSVASRGGYGYTFGSGTRLTVV.

In regard to this clone: Distinct nucleotide sequences in the sample also encode this CDR3. This rearrangement joins TRBV28 to TRBJ1-2; D is undetermined. CDR1 is MDHEN and CDR2 is SYDVKM in the germline V gene. Trimming pared 5 bases from V and 8 bases from J, leaving 18 bases between. The CDR3 runs 14 residues. The CDR3 nucleotides are TGTGCCAGCAGTGGAGGCCGTCCGGGCTACGGCTACACCTTC. This gives the protein CASSGGRPGYGYTF.

This chain links TRBV2 with TRBJ2-7, with TRBD2 matching over 9 bases. Germline V gene data show CDR1 as SNHLY and CDR2 as FYNNEI. The V segment lost 3 bases and the J segment 4 bases; nucleotides outside the gene matches: 4. The CDR3 loop spans 14 amino acids. The CDR3 loop reads CASSEAGGPYEQYF. The CDR3 region has the DNA TGTGCCAGCAGTGAGGCGGGAGGGCCGTACGAGCAGTACTTC.

The table lists this clone with a few counts. The rearrangement links TRBV4-3 to TRBJ1-5, with unresolved D. V was clipped by 5 bases and J by 0 bases, with 8 bases between them. The length of the CDR3 is 14 residues. Germline V gene sequence: CDR1 LGHNA, CDR2 YSLEER. The CDR3 nucleotides are TGCGCCAGCAGCGCGGACTATAGCAATCAGCCCCAGCATTTT. This codes for CASSADYSNQPQHF.

The chain has TRBV7-9 and TRBJ2-7; D ambiguous. The germline CDR1 and CDR2 sequences are SEHNR and FQNEAQ (reference sequence). The CDR3 contains 14 residues. The ends were cut back, 0 bases at V and 2 bases at J, with 8 bases in the middle. CDR3 bases: TGTGCCAGCAGCTTAGCGGGCCGAACCTACGAGCAGTACTTC. This sequence encodes CASSLAGRTYEQYF. The variable domain in full, completed from reference TRBV7-9 and TRBJ2-7, reads DTGVSQNPRHKITKRGQNVTFRCDPISEHNRLYWYRQTLGQGPEFLTYFQNEAQLEKSRLLSDRFSAERPKGSFSTLEIQRTEQGDSAMYLCASSLAGRTYEQYFGPGTRLTVT.

The chain joins TRBV2 to TRBJ2-2, with D unclear. This CDR3 spans 12 amino acids. V was trimmed by 6 bases and J by 2 bases, leaving 4 bases between them. Per the germline V gene, CDR1 is SNHLY and CDR2 is FYNNEI. The CDR3 sequence is CASSFNTGELFF. The CDR3 region has the DNA TGTGCCAGCAGCTTTAACACCGGGGAGCTGTTTTTT.

The V call is TRBV5-1, the J call TRBJ2-4; TRBD2 matches 10 bases. The CDR3 spans 14 residues. Germline loops: CDR1 SGHRS, CDR2 YFSETQ. V shed 4 bases, J shed 9 bases, and the junction held 7 bases outside the gene matches. For the CDR3, the DNA is TGCGCCAGCAGCAAAGGACTAGCGGTCGGCATTCAGTACTTC. Encoded protein: CASSKGLAVGIQYF.

This chain uses TRBV7-9 with TRBJ2-4, with no clear D. The CDR3 consists of 14 residues. Germline CDR1 reads SEHNR; CDR2 reads FQNEAQ (reference sequence). The V end lost 1 base, the J end lost 6 bases, and 10 bases lay between the germline ends. The CDR3 bases are TGTGCCAGCAGCTTAGGTGCCGGCGGAAACATTCAGTACTTC. It codes for CASSLGAGGNIQYF.

There are a few counts of this clone. One end of the junction fails to match germline, which may point to a read error. CDR3 amino acids: CSSSFDTPEAFF. CDR3 DNA sequence: TGTTCCAGCAGCTTCGACACCCCTGAAGCTTTCTTT. V usage is TRBV7-9 and J usage is TRBJ1-1; D is ambiguous. The CDR3 spans 12 residues. CDR1 SEHNR and CDR2 FQNEAQ come from the germline V gene (reference sequence).

The chain couples TRBV5-1 to TRBJ2-3; 8 nucleotides match TRBD2. J lost 2 bases, V lost 4 bases, and 3 bases had no gene match. The CDR3 runs 14 residues. Germline values: CDR1 SGHRS, CDR2 YFSETQ. CDR3 in amino acids: CASSRGGDTDTQYF. In nucleotides, the CDR3 is TGCGCCAGCAGCCGGGGGGGAGACACAGATACGCAGTATTTT.

The chain uses TRBV5-1 and TRBJ2-5; 11 bases fit TRBD2. Germline V CDR1 and CDR2: SGHRS, YFSETQ. The CDR3 spans 16 residues. V lost 5 bases and J lost 1; bases outside the gene matches: 7. CDR3 DNA sequence: TGCGCCAGCAGGAGAGGGACTAGCGGACCCCAAGAGACCCAGTACTTC. Amino acid sequence: CASRRGTSGPQETQYF.

V gene TRBV5-4 combines with J gene TRBJ2-7; 12 nucleotides match TRBD2. Looked up from germline, CDR1 is SGHNT and CDR2 is YYREEE (reference sequence). With V trimmed by 4 bases and J by 0 bases, 11 bases remained unmatched. The CDR3 is made up of 18 amino acids. CDR3 DNA: TGTGCCAGCAGCGCCTCGGGACAGGGACTAGCGGGCTCCTACGAGCAGTACTTC. Encoded protein: CASSASGQGLAGSYEQYF.

The chain couples TRBV7-2 to TRBJ1-5; D uncertain. Germline values: CDR1 SGHTA, CDR2 FQGNSA. The CDR3 sequence is 15 residues long. The V gene lost 2 bases and the J gene lost 2 bases, with 10 bases spanning the gap. CDR3 in DNA: TGTGCCAGCAGCTTAATGGCGGCAGGCAATCAGCCCCAGCATTTT. This translates into CASSLMAAGNQPQHF. The complete variable domain, with remaining parts taken from reference TRBV7-2 and TRBJ1-5, reads GAGVSQSPSNKVTEKGKDVELRCDPISGHTALYWYRQSLGQGLEFLIYFQGNSAPDKSGLPSDRFSAERTGGSVSTLTIQRTQQEDSAVYLCASSLMAAGNQPQHFGDGTRLSIL.

The chain couples TRBV9 to TRBJ2-2; D may be TRBD2 (6 bases). Germline V lookup: CDR1 SGDLS, CDR2 YYNGEE. Trimming removed 2 bases at V and 2 bases at J, with 10 bases between. The CDR3 contains 15 residues. The CDR3 sequence is CASSVGTFNTGELFF. Written as DNA, the CDR3 is TGTGCCAGCAGCGTGGGGACTTTTAACACCGGGGAGCTGTTTTTT.

The chain couples TRBV5-4 to TRBJ2-2, with TRBD2 matching 9 bases. The V gene end was trimmed by 2 bases and the J gene end by 2 bases; junction bases not matched to a gene: 4. Per germline, CDR1 SGHNT and CDR2 YYREEE (reference sequence). CDR3 length equals 16 residues. CDR3 in DNA: TGTGCCAGCAGCTTTCAGACTAGCGGTAACACCGGGGAGCTGTTTTTT. It translates to CASSFQTSGNTGELFF.

The chain employs TRBV6-6 and TRBJ1-1, with unresolved D. The CDR3 runs 13 residues. Germline V gives CDR1 MNHNY, CDR2 SVGAGI (reference sequence). Trimming stripped 6 bases from V and 2 bases from J, with 10 bases between. Here the CDR3 reads CASRGRENTEAFF. CDR3 in DNA: TGTGCCAGCAGGGGGAGGGAAAACACTGAAGCTTTCTTT.